What follows are 15 T cell receptor beta chains derived from one specimen sequenced in a study of blood T cells in healthy people across ages. A second about 6 to 12 cycle PCR used barcoded and J-beta primers. MiXCR, applied by TCRdb to the 5' RACE reads, yields one record per CDR3 protein. The sample carries about 1.5 million distinct CDR3 sequences, about 45% recorded once. Sequenced sample: blood. The receptors stem from a woman younger than 30 in good health.

J is TRBJ2-5 and V is TRBV29-1; TRBD2 matches 13 bases. J lost 1 base, V lost 8 bases, and 7 bases had no gene match. The germline V gene encodes CDR1 SQVTM and CDR2 ANQGSEA. CDR3 size: 15 residues. The DNA for the CDR3 is TGCAGCTTCCGACTAGCGGGAGGTCTCCAAGAGACCCAGTACTTC. Translating it yields CSFRLAGGLQETQYF.

This clonotype was seen only a few times. CDR3 in DNA: TGTGCCAGCAGTCACCGGGCGGGGGAAGATACGCAGTATTTT. It translates to CASSHRAGEDTQYF. The J gene is TRBJ2-3, the V gene TRBV6-2 or TRBV6-3, with 7 bases lining up with TRBD2. Trimming at V came to 5 bases and at J to 5 bases, leaving 7 bases not matched to a gene. CDR1 and CDR2 from the germline V gene are MNHEY and SVGEGT. The CDR3 runs 14 residues.

A note on this clonotype: One end of the junction fails to match germline, which may point to a read error. The chain links TRBV4-3 to TRBJ2-1; D uncertain. Germline V lookup: CDR1 LGHNA, CDR2 YSLEER. The CDR3 spans 14 residues. This CDR3 reads CVSSLENWYNEQFF. Here the CDR3 DNA reads TGCGTCAGCAGCCTGGAGAATTGGTACAATGAGCAGTTCTTC.

This clonotype was observed a few times. This chain uses TRBV28 with TRBJ2-5, with D uncertain. The V gene's germline CDR1 is MDHEN and CDR2 SYDVKM. There are 13 residues in the CDR3. V dropped 6 bases and J dropped 0 bases, with 8 bases sitting between them. CDR3 amino acids: CASSNFNQETQYF. The CDR3 DNA sequence: TGTGCCAGCAGCAATTTCAACCAAGAGACCCAGTACTTC. Based on the CDR3 plus reference TRBV28 and TRBJ2-5, the full variable domain is DVKVTQSSRYLVKRTGEKVFLECVQDMDHENMFWYRQDPGLGLRLIYFSYDVKMKEKGDIPEGYSVSREKKERFSLILESASTNQTSMYLCASSNFNQETQYFGPGTRLLVL.

The sample holds a few counts of this clonotype. The chain combines TRBV29-1 with TRBJ2-3; no clear D. Between the trimmed V and J ends, which lost 5 bases and 11 bases, there was a span of 11 bases. The germline V gene has CDR1 SQVTM and CDR2 ANQGSEA. This CDR3 has 10 amino acids. CDR3 region: CSVKPGVQYF. The CDR3, as DNA: TGCAGCGTTAAACCGGGTGTGCAGTATTTT.

This clonotype showed up just a few times. V and J are TRBV28 and TRBJ1-2; D is unclear. Between the trimmed V and J ends, which lost 7 bases and 8 bases, there was a span of 14 bases. The germline V gene has CDR1 MDHEN and CDR2 SYDVKM. The CDR3 spans 12 residues. The CDR3 sequence: CASTQPPIGYTF. For the CDR3, the DNA is TGTGCCAGCACCCAACCCCCCATCGGCTACACCTTC.

The chain has TRBV4-3 and TRBJ2-7; tentative D call: TRBD2 (5 bases). Germline V gene data show CDR1 as LGHNA and CDR2 as YSLEER. Deletions cut 0 bases from V and 2 bases from J, with 11 bases between. The CDR3 is 15 residues long. The CDR3 reads CASSQESGSPYEQYF. As DNA, the CDR3 is TGCGCCAGCAGCCAAGAAAGCGGATCCCCCTACGAGCAGTACTTC.

This clonotype was seen a few times. V usage is TRBV6-6 and J usage is TRBJ2-1; TRBD2 matches 7 bases. V was pared by 6 bases and J by 4 bases, with 6 bases of the junction left unmatched. The germline V gene has CDR1 MNHNY and CDR2 SVGAGI (reference sequence). This CDR3 contains 14 residues. CDR3 amino acids: CASRVSGSYNEQFF. As DNA, the CDR3 is TGTGCCAGCAGGGTTAGCGGGTCTTACAATGAGCAGTTCTTC.

The V call is TRBV12-3 or TRBV12-4, the J call TRBJ1-1; D is unresolved. The V end lost 8 bases, the J end lost 1 base, and 11 bases lay between the germline ends. The CDR3 runs to 13 residues. CDR3 amino acids: CASRKIENTEAFF. CDR3 in DNA: TGTGCCAGCCGTAAGATCGAGAACACTGAAGCTTTCTTT.

This clonotype appeared a few times. The CDR3 coding sequence is TGTGCCAGCTCACCGGAGACAGGCGAATACAATGAGCAGTTCTTC. The encoded protein is CASSPETGEYNEQFF. This chain connects TRBV18 to TRBJ2-1, with D perhaps TRBD1 (6 bases). Germline V gene lookup returns CDR1 KGHSH and CDR2 LQKENI. The CDR3 extends over 15 amino acids. V lost 3 bases and J lost 4, with 13 bases in between.

The chain employs TRBV3-1 and TRBJ2-2; weak D call: TRBD2 (5 bases). Per the germline V gene, CDR1 is LGHDT and CDR2 is YNNKEL (reference sequence). The CDR3 has 16 residues. V was trimmed by 4 bases and J by 0 bases, leaving 12 bases between them. The CDR3 is CASSRLLGANTGELFF. CDR3 DNA: TGTGCCAGCAGCCGTCTCCTCGGGGCGAACACCGGGGAGCTGTTTTTT. Supplemented by reference TRBV3-1 and TRBJ2-2, the full variable domain reads DTAVSQTPKYLVTQMGNDKSIKCEQNLGHDTMYWYKQDSKKFLKIMFSYNNKELIINETVPNRFSPKSPDKAHLNLHINSLELGDSAVYFCASSRLLGANTGELFFGEGSRLTVL.

The chain links TRBV28 to TRBJ2-2, with D uncertain. Germline values: CDR1 MDHEN, CDR2 SYDVKM. Trimming left V 5 bases short and J 4 bases short, with 11 bases between. The CDR3 is 14 amino acids. The CDR3 protein is CASSVFGRTGELFF. The CDR3 DNA reads TGTGCCAGCAGTGTATTCGGGCGCACCGGGGAGCTGTTTTTT.

The rearrangement joins TRBV6-2 or TRBV6-3 to TRBJ1-2; 7 bases match TRBD1. Trimming took 7 bases from V and 8 from J; bases not matched to a gene: 19. This CDR3 is built from 16 residues. Germline lookup yields CDR1 MNHEY and CDR2 SVGEGT. The CDR3 nucleotides read TGTGCCAGCAAACTACAGGGGAGCGGGTATACGGGAGGCTACACCTTC. It specifies CASKLQGSGYTGGYTF.

The chain is built from TRBV10-3 and TRBJ1-2, with 8 nucleotides matching TRBD1. This CDR3 is 14 amino acids long. Per germline, CDR1 ENHRY and CDR2 SYGVKD. The V gene end was trimmed by 2 bases and the J gene end by 7 bases; junction bases not matched to a gene: 6. DNA for the CDR3: TGTGCCATCAGTGAGAGGGGACAGGAGGCTGGCTACACCTTC. It specifies CAISERGQEAGYTF.

This clonotype was seen only a few times. The genes are TRBV7-2 and TRBJ2-1, with TRBD2 identical over 9 bases. The ends lost 1 base at V and 6 bases at J; junction bases unmatched: 10. The CDR3 has 17 residues. Germline V CDR1 and CDR2: SGHTA, FQGNSA. The CDR3 protein is CASSLVGGAGGANEQFF. The CDR3, as DNA: TGTGCCAGCAGCTTAGTGGGGGGAGCGGGGGGAGCCAATGAGCAGTTCTTC.